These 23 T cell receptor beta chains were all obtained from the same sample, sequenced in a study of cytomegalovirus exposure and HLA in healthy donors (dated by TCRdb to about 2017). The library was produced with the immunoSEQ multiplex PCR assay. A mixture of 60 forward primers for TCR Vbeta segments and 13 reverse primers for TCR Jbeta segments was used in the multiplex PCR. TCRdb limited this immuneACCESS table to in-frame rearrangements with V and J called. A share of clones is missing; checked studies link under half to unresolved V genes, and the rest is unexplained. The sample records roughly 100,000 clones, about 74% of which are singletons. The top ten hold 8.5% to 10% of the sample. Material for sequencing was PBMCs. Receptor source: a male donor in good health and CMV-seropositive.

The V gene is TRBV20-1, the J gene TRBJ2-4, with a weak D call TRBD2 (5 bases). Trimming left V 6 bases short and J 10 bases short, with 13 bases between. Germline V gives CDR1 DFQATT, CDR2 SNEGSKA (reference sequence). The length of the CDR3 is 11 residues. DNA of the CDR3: TGCAGTGCGGCCTCCACGGGAATTCAGTACTTC. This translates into CSAASTGIQYF.

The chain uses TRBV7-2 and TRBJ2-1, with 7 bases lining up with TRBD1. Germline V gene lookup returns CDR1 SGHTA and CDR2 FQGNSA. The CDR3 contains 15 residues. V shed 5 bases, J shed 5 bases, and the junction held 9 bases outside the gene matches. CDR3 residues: CASSPAGTENNEQFF. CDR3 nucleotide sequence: TGTGCCAGCAGCCCCGCTGGGACAGAAAACAATGAGCAGTTCTTC.

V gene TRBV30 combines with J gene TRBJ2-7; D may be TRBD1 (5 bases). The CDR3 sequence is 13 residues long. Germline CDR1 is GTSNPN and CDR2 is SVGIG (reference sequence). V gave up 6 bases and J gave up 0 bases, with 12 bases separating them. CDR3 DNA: TGTGCCTGCTCAGGGCCCACCTCCTACGAGCAGTACTTC. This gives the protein CACSGPTSYEQYF.

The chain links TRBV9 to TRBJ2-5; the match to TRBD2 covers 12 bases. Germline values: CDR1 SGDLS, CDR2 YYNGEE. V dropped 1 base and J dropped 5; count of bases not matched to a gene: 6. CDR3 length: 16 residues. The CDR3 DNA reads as TGTGCCAGCAGCGTAAGGCTAGCGGGAGGGTTGGAGACCCAGTACTTC. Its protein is CASSVRLAGGLETQYF.

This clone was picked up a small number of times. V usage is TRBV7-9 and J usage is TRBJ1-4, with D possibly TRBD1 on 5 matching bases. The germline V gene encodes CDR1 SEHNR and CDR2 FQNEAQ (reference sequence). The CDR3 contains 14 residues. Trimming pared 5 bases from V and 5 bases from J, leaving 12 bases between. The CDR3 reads CASSPGETNEKLFF. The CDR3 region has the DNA TGTGCCAGCAGCCCGGGGGAAACGAATGAAAAACTGTTTTTT.

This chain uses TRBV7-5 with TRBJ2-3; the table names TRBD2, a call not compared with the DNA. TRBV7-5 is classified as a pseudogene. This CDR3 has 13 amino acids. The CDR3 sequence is CASSTGVTDTQYF. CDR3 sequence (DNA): TGTGCCAGCAGCACGGGGGTCACGGATACGCAGTATTTT.

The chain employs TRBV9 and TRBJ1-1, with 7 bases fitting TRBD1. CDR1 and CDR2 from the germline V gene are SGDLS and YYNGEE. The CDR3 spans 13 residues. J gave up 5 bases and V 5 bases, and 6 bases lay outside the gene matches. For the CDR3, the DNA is TGTGCCAGCAGTGAGACAGGGATGACTGAAGCTTTCTTT. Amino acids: CASSETGMTEAFF.

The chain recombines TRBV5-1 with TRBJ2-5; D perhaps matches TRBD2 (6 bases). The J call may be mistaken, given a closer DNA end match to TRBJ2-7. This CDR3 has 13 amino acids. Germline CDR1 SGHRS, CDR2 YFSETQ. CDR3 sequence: CASKGTSTYEQYF. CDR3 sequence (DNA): TGCGCCAGCAAGGGGACTTCCACCTACGAGCAGTACTTC.

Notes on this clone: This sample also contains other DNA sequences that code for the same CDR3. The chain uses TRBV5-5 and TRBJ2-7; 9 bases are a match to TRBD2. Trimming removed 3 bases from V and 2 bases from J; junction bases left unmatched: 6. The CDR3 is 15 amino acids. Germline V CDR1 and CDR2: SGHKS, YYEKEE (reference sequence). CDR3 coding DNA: TGTGCCAGCAGCTCGCTAGCGGGGCTTACCTACGAGCAGTACTTC. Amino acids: CASSSLAGLTYEQYF.

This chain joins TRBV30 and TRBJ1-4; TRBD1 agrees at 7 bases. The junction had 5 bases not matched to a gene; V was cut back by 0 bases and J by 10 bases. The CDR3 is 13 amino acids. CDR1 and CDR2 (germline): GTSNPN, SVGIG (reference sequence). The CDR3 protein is CAWSVQGQTKLFF. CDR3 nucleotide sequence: TGTGCCTGGAGTGTACAGGGACAGACAAAACTGTTTTTT.

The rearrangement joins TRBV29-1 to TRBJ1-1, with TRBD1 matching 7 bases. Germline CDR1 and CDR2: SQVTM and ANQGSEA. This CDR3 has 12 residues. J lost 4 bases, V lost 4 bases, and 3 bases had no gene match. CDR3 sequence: CSVVSGGTEAFF. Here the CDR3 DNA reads TGCAGCGTTGTGTCAGGGGGCACTGAAGCTTTCTTT.

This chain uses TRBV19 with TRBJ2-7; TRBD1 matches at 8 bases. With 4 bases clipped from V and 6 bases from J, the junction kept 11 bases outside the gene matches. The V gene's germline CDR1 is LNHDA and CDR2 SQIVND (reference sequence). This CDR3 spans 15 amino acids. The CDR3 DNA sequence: TGTGCCAGTAGTAAGACAGGGGAGCGGTCGGCCGAGCAGTACTTC. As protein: CASSKTGERSAEQYF.

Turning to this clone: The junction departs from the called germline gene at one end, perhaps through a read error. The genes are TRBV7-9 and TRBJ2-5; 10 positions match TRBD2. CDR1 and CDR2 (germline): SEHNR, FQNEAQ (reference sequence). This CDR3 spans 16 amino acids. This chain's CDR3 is CSSSLEGLAGEETQYF. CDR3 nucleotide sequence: TGTTCCAGCAGCTTAGAGGGTCTAGCGGGAGAAGAGACCCAGTACTTC.

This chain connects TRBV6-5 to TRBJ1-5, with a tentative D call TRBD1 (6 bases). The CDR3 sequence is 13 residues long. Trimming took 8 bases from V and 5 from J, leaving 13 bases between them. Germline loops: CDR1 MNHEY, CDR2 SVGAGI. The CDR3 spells CASQTGLHQPQHF. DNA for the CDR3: TGTGCCAGCCAGACAGGATTGCATCAGCCCCAGCATTTT.

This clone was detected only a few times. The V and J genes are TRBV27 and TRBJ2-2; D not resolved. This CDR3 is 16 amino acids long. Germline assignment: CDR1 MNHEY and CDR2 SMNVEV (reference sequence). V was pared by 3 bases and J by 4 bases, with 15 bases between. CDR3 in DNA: TGTGCCAGCAGTTTCCTTCAAGGTTCGGGCACCGGGGAGCTGTTTTTT. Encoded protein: CASSFLQGSGTGELFF.

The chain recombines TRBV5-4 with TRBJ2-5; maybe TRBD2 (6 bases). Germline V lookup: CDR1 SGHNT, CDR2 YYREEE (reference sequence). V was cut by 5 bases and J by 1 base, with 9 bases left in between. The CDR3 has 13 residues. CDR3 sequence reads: CASRAGLQETQYF. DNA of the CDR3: TGTGCCAGCAGGGCGGGGCTCCAAGAGACCCAGTACTTC.

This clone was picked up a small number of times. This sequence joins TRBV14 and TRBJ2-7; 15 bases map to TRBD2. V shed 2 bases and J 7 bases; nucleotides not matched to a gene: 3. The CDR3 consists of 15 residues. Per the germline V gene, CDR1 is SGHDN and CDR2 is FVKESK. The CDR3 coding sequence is TGTGCCAGCAGCCAACTCGGGACTAGCGGGAGGGAGCAGTACTTC. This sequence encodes CASSQLGTSGREQYF.

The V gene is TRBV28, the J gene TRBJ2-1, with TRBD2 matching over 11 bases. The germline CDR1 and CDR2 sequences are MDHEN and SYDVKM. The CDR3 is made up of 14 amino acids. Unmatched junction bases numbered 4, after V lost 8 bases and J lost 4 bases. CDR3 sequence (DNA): TGTGCCAGCTTAGCGGGAGGGTCATACAATGAGCAGTTCTTC. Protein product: CASLAGGSYNEQFF.

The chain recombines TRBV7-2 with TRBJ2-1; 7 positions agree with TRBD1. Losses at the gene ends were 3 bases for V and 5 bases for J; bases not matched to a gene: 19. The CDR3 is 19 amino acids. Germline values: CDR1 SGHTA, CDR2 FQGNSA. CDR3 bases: TGTGCCAGCAGCTTCCGGGACAGTGCCCTTGTTACCTTCGACAATGAGCAGTTCTTC. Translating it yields CASSFRDSALVTFDNEQFF.

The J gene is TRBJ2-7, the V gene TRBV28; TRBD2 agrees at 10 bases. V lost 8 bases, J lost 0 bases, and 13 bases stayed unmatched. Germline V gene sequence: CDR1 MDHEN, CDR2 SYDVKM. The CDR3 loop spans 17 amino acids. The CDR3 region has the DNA TGTGCCAGCGGACGAAGGACTAGCGGTTACAGCTCCTACGAGCAGTACTTC. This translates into CASGRRTSGYSSYEQYF.

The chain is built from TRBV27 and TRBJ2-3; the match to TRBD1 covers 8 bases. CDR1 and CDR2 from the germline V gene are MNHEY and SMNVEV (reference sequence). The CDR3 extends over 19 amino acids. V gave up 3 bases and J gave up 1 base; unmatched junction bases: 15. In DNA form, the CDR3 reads TGTGCCAGCAGTTTCTACTCCGGGACAGGAAAAAAGGGCACAGATACGCAGTATTTT. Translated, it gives CASSFYSGTGKKGTDTQYF.

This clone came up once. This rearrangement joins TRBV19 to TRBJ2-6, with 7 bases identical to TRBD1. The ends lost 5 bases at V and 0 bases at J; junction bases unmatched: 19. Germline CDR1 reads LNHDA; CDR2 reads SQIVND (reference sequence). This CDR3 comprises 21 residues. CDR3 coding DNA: TGTGCCAGTAGTCGTATAAACCCCCGACAGGGTCAATCCTCTGGGGCCAACGTCCTGACTTTC. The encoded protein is CASSRINPRQGQSSGANVLTF.

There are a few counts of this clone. The chain's CDR3 is CASSYLSGKLVHEQFF. In DNA, the CDR3 is TGTGCCAGCAGTTACCTTAGCGGTAAACTCGTCCATGAGCAGTTCTTC. V gene TRBV6-5 combines with J gene TRBJ2-1, with D possibly TRBD2 on 6 matching bases. The CDR3 totals 16 residues. V was pared by 2 bases and J by 8 bases, with 19 bases between. The V gene's germline CDR1 is MNHEY and CDR2 SVGAGI.